This TCR beta chain is from a study of OX40 agonist ivuxolimab in advanced cancers. Study-level information: Therapy given before enrollment (anti-PD-1, anti-PD-L1 or anti-CTLA-4) was allowed, and around 41% had some.

The CDR3 is 12 amino acids. Trimming shortened V by 6 bases and J by 2 bases, and 8 bases separated the two germline ends. In germline, CDR1 is SQVTM, CDR2 ANQGSEA. TCRdb's table, derived via immunoSEQ multiplex PCR, lists solely in-frame clones and lacks some. The sample includes under 95,000 clones, roughly 88% of them seen just once. This specimen was CD4+ or CD8+ T cells sorted from blood, taken in a trial of the OX40 agonist ivuxolimab. The TCR was taken from an adult with an advanced solid tumor such as melanoma, head and neck, liver or kidney cancer. The rearrangement uses TRBV29-1 and TRBJ1-3; D unresolved. This CDR3 is CSVVVPGNTIYF. In DNA form, the CDR3 reads TGCAGCGTAGTGGTCCCTGGAAACACCATATATTTT.